The 9 T cell receptor beta chains below all came from one sample that was sequenced in a study of response to subunit inactivated influenza vaccine. Using its own MiXCR run on the RT-PCR reads, TCRdb lists one record per CDR3 protein. The table lists a few hundred thousand distinct CDR3 sequences, around a fifth of them singletons, with 10% in the top ten. The specimen comprised PBMCs from blood, sampled less than 22 months after vaccination. The receptor set was obtained from a man aged 45 to 75 who received an inactivated influenza vaccine.

The V and J genes are TRBV7-6 and TRBJ2-7; tentatively, D is TRBD1 (6 bases). The CDR3 extends over 15 amino acids. Germline V gives CDR1 SGHVS, CDR2 FNYEAQ. V lost 5 bases and J lost 2, with 16 bases in between. The DNA of the CDR3 is TGTGCCAGCAGCAAAACGGGGACACCAACCTACGAGCAGTACTTC. Translation gives CASSKTGTPTYEQYF.

This clonotype was seen more than once but under ten times. V usage is TRBV20-1 and J usage is TRBJ1-5; no clear D gene. Germline lookup yields CDR1 DFQATT and CDR2 SNEGSKA (reference sequence). Trimming took off 0 bases at V and 5 bases at J, with 8 bases between the two ends. This CDR3 has 13 amino acids. The CDR3 protein is CSARDFSDQPQHF. CDR3 DNA: TGCAGTGCTAGAGATTTTTCAGATCAGCCCCAGCATTTT.

The rearrangement uses TRBV5-1 and TRBJ2-7; D possibly corresponds to TRBD2 (6 bases). V lost 4 bases, J lost 0 bases, and 11 bases lay in between. From germline, CDR1 is SGHRS and CDR2 YFSETQ. This CDR3 is 14 amino acids long. The CDR3 sequence: CASSASSDSYEQYF. The DNA of the CDR3 is TGCGCCAGCAGCGCCTCTAGCGACTCCTACGAGCAGTACTTC. The full variable domain, in which reference TRBV5-1 and TRBJ2-7 provide the parts outside the CDR3, is KAGVTQTPRYLIKTRGQQVTLSCSPISGHRSVSWYQQTPGQGLQFLFEYFSETQRNKGNFPGRFSGRQFSNSRSEMNVSTLELGDSALYLCASSASSDSYEQYFGPGTRLTVT.

This clonotype was seen a handful of times. V and J are TRBV5-1 and TRBJ2-1; D remains ambiguous. Germline V gene sequence: CDR1 SGHRS, CDR2 YFSETQ. The CDR3 has 17 residues. Trimming cost V 0 bases and J 3 bases, with 16 bases left between them. The CDR3 region has the DNA TGCGCCAGCAGCTTGGCCGTACGGGCGAATGTCTACAATGAGCAGTTCTTC. This gives the protein CASSLAVRANVYNEQFF.

The V call is TRBV6-1, the J call TRBJ2-3; 7 positions agree with TRBD1. The J segment lost 2 bases and the V segment lost 6 bases, leaving 5 bases of the junction unmatched. There are 14 residues in the CDR3. CDR1 and CDR2 from the germline V gene are MNHNS and SASEGT. The CDR3 sequence is CASSQGQVTDTQYF. The CDR3, as DNA: TGTGCCAGCAGCCAAGGACAGGTCACAGATACGCAGTATTTT.

The gene calls are TRBV11-2 and TRBJ2-3, with D possibly matching TRBD2 (6 bases). V lost 2 bases and J lost 7, with 10 bases in between. This CDR3 has 13 residues. Per germline, CDR1 SGHAT and CDR2 FQNNGV. CDR3 in DNA: TGTGCCAGCAGCTTAATGGAGGGTAATACGCAGTATTTT. It encodes CASSLMEGNTQYF.

This clonotype appeared a few times. This chain uses TRBV6-5 with TRBJ2-7; possible D gene TRBD2, 5 bases. The CDR3 sequence is 15 residues long. CDR1 and CDR2 (germline): MNHEY, SVGAGI. V lost 2 bases and J 0 bases, leaving 11 bases between the germline ends. Here the CDR3 DNA reads TGTGCCAGCAGTTACCCGGTAGGAGGCTCCTACGAGCAGTACTTC. Encoded protein: CASSYPVGGSYEQYF.

This chain connects TRBV4-3 to TRBJ1-4; D gene unclear. The CDR3 loop spans 15 amino acids. CDR1 LGHNA and CDR2 YSLEER come from the germline V gene. Trimming cost V 0 bases and J 10 bases, with 15 bases left between them. The DNA of the CDR3 is TGCGCCAGCAGCCAAGATCTGACGGTCTTGGGAAAACTGTTTTTT. This codes for CASSQDLTVLGKLFF.

V usage is TRBV5-1 and J usage is TRBJ2-3; D may be TRBD1 or TRBD2 (5 bases each). The length of the CDR3 is 16 residues. Per germline, CDR1 SGHRS and CDR2 YFSETQ. Trimming removed 7 bases from V and 1 base from J, with 19 bases in between. CDR3 DNA sequence: TGCGCCAGCGCCGTCGGGACCTTGTCCGGCACAGATACGCAGTATTTT. As protein: CASAVGTLSGTDTQYF. Variable domain in full (rest from reference TRBV5-1 and TRBJ2-3): KAGVTQTPRYLIKTRGQQVTLSCSPISGHRSVSWYQQTPGQGLQFLFEYFSETQRNKGNFPGRFSGRQFSNSRSEMNVSTLELGDSALYLCASAVGTLSGTDTQYFGPGTRLTVL.